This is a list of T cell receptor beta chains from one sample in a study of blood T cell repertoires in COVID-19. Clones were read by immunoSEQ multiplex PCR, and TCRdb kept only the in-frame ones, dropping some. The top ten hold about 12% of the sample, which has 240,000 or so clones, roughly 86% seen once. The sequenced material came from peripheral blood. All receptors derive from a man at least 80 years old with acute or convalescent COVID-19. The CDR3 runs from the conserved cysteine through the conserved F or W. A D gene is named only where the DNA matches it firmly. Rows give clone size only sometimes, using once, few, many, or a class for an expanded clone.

TGCGCCAGCAGCTTGGGGTCAACAGGGGGTACCGGGGAGCTGTTTTTT | CASSLGSTGGTGELFF | TRBD1 | TRBJ2-2 | TRBV5-1 | few
TGTGCCAGCAGCTTACCCCCGGATTCACCCCTCCACTTT | CASSLPPDSPLHF | . | TRBJ1-6 | TRBV3-1/TRBV3-2 | .
TGCGCCAGCAGCTTGTCAAGGGGACAGAGCTACGAGCAGTACTTC | CASSLSRGQSYEQYF | TRBD1 | TRBJ2-7 | TRBV5-1 | .
TGTGCCAGCAGTTTTAGCCGGGGACAGGGGGTGATTAACTATGGCTACACCTTC | CASSFSRGQGVINYGYTF | TRBD1 | TRBJ1-2 | TRBV28 | .
TGTGCCAGCAGCTTCGGGACAGGAACTCAGCCCCAGCATTTT | CASSFGTGTQPQHF | TRBD1 | TRBJ1-5 | TRBV5-5 | .
TGTGCCACCGCCGGGACAGGGGCGACAGATACGCAGTATTTT | CATAGTGATDTQYF | TRBD1 | TRBJ2-3 | TRBV7-9 | .
TGTGCCAGCAGGGGAGGGGATACGCAGTATTTT | CASRGGDTQYF | TRBD2 | TRBJ2-3 | TRBV28 | .
TGCGCCAGCAGTGAGTACAGGGGGCGAATGGACACTGAAGCTTTCTTT | CASSEYRGRMDTEAFF | TRBD1 | TRBJ1-1 | TRBV10-1 | once
TGTGCCAGCAGCTTTGGGGAGGGGACCTACGAGCAGTACTTC | CASSFGEGTYEQYF | TRBD2 | TRBJ2-7 | TRBV7-2 | .
TGTGCCACCAGTGCCGGCGGGGGAATCACCCGAATTAGCAATCAGCCCCAGCATTTT | CATSAGGGITRISNQPQHF | . | TRBJ1-5 | TRBV24-1 | .
TGCAGCGTCGGGACAGGAGGAAAAGAGACCCAGTACTTC | CSVGTGGKETQYF | TRBD1 | TRBJ2-5 | TRBV29-1 | .
TGTGCCAGCAGCCCGGGACAGAGTAATGAAAAACTGTTTTTT | CASSPGQSNEKLFF | TRBD1 | TRBJ1-4 | TRBV7-9 | few
TGTGCCACCAGTGGGCCGGGGTCTTTTCAAGAGACCCAGTACTTC | CATSGPGSFQETQYF | . | TRBJ2-5 | TRBV24-1 | .
TGTGCCAGCGAAAGCAAGACAGGCCCAAACTATGGCTACACCTTC | CASESKTGPNYGYTF | . | TRBJ1-2 | TRBV6-5 | .
TGTGCCAGCAGCTACTCTTGGGGGGGAGGTGTCGATACGCAGTATTTT | CASSYSWGGGVDTQYF | TRBD2 | TRBJ2-3 | TRBV5-6 | once
TGCGCCAGCAGCCAAGGAAACTGGCAAGAGACCCAGTACTTC | CASSQGNWQETQYF | . | TRBJ2-5 | TRBV4-3 | .
TGTGCCAGTAGTATAGATCGCGGGTTTGTAGGCTACACCTTC | CASSIDRGFVGYTF | . | TRBJ1-2 | TRBV19 | .
TGTGCCAGAAGCTTCCACACGAAGGGGGTCAATCAGCCCCAGCATTTT | CARSFHTKGVNQPQHF | . | TRBJ1-5 | TRBV5-3 | .
TGTGCCAGTAGTATAGGGACTAGCCCGGAGACCCAGTACTTC | CASSIGTSPETQYF | TRBD2 | TRBJ2-5 | TRBV19 | .
TGTGCCACCAGTGACTCCCTGAGGGGGGAGACCCAGTACTTC | CATSDSLRGETQYF | . | TRBJ2-5 | TRBV24-1 | once
TGTGCCAGCAGCGCCCTTACTCCCGGGGAGCTGTTTTTT | CASSALTPGELFF | . | TRBJ2-2 | TRBV11-3 | .
TGCAGCGTTCCTGCGGGGGGCCCCAATGAGCAGTTCTTC | CSVPAGGPNEQFF | TRBD2 | TRBJ2-1 | TRBV29-1 | .
TGCGCCAGCAGTGAGTCGGGCGGCCCTAGCTGGGAGCAGTTCTTC | CASSESGGPSWEQFF | . | TRBJ2-1 | TRBV10-1 | .
TGTGCCAGCAGCGAGGCGACTAGCGCTTCCACCGGGGAGCTGTTTTTT | CASSEATSASTGELFF | TRBD2 | TRBJ2-2 | TRBV9 | .
TGTGCCAGCAGCCCCTTGGGACAGACCTCCTACGAGCAGTACTTC | CASSPLGQTSYEQYF | TRBD1 | TRBJ2-7 | TRBV9 | .
TGTGCCAGCAGTGCCCCAGGGGGCGGGGGCAATCAGCCCCAGCATTTT | CASSAPGGGGNQPQHF | TRBD1 | TRBJ1-5 | TRBV6-1 | .
TGTGCCAGCAGTTACTCGGGGCAGTACGAGCAGTACTTC | CASSYSGQYEQYF | . | TRBJ2-7 | TRBV6-5 | once
TGTGCCAGCAGTCCCGGGACAGGGGCTTATGGCTACACCTTC | CASSPGTGAYGYTF | TRBD1 | TRBJ1-2 | TRBV6-5 | once
TGTGCCAGCAGCCCAAGGACAGGGGGTTCCTACAATGAGCAGTTCTTC | CASSPRTGGSYNEQFF | TRBD1 | TRBJ2-1 | TRBV7-2 | .
TGTGCCAGCAGCCACGCTACAGGGGTGTCCTACGAGCAGTACTTC | CASSHATGVSYEQYF | TRBD1 | TRBJ2-7 | TRBV5-8 | .
TGTGCCAGCAGCAAAACAGGGGGCAGAAATTCACCCCTCCACTTT | CASSKTGGRNSPLHF | TRBD1 | TRBJ1-6 | TRBV6-4 | few
TGTGCCAGCAGCTTGACGGGGGGGCTGGAGACCCAGTACTTC | CASSLTGGLETQYF | TRBD2 | TRBJ2-5 | TRBV7-2 | .
TGTGCCAGCTGGACGGGATCAGGCTATGGCTACACCTTC | CASWTGSGYGYTF | . | TRBJ1-2 | TRBV28 | .
TGTGCCAGCACCCCCGGTTCGGGATCACCCCTCCACTTT | CASTPGSGSPLHF | . | TRBJ1-6 | TRBV28 | .
TGTGCCAGCTCACCCGCGAACACCGGGGAGCTGTTTTTT | CASSPANTGELFF | . | TRBJ2-2 | TRBV18 | .
TGTGCCATCAGTGAGCGGGAGAACACTGAAGCTTTCTTT | CAISERENTEAFF | . | TRBJ1-1 | TRBV10-3 | .
TGCGCCAGCAGCCAAAATTGGCTAGCGGCTTACAATGAGCAGTTCTTC | CASSQNWLAAYNEQFF | TRBD2 | TRBJ2-1 | TRBV4-1 | .
TGTGCCAGCAGCCTCCGGGACAGGGCCACCTATGGCTACACCTTC | CASSLRDRATYGYTF | TRBD1 | TRBJ1-2 | TRBV3-1/TRBV3-2 | few
TGTGCCAGCAGTTTATTGGCAGGAACCCTGTTCACTGAAGCTTTCTTT | CASSLLAGTLFTEAFF | . | TRBJ1-1 | TRBV28 | once
TGTGCCAGCAGTTACGTCGGGGTCTACGAGCAGTACTTC | CASSYVGVYEQYF | . | TRBJ2-7 | TRBV6-2/TRBV6-3 | .
TGTGCCAGCAGTCCAACAGGGGACCCTGGAGGTACGCAGTATTTT | CASSPTGDPGGTQYF | TRBD1 | TRBJ2-3 | TRBV6-5 | .
TGTGCCAGCACGTTCACAGATACGCAGTATTTT | CASTFTDTQYF | . | TRBJ2-3 | TRBV2 | .
TGCGCCAGCAGCTTGGTAGGCGGCCTCACAGATACGCAGTATTTT | CASSLVGGLTDTQYF | . | TRBJ2-3 | TRBV5-1 | .
TGTGCCAGCAGCCCGGACAGGGGTAGCAATCAGCCCCAGCATTTT | CASSPDRGSNQPQHF | TRBD1 | TRBJ1-5 | TRBV6-5 | few
TGTGCCAGCAGCCCAAGTGGACAGGGGGTCGAGCAGTACTTC | CASSPSGQGVEQYF | TRBD1 | TRBJ2-7 | TRBV3-1/TRBV3-2 | once
TGTGCCAGCAGCTTACTTGTGACTAGCGGGATCAATGAGCAGTTCTTC | CASSLLVTSGINEQFF | TRBD2 | TRBJ2-1 | TRBV13 | .
TGTGCCAGCACCTCGCCGGGACAGGGTGGGCAAGAGACCCAGTACTTC | CASTSPGQGGQETQYF | TRBD1 | TRBJ2-5 | TRBV5-4 | .
TGTGCCAGCAGTTATGTCGGGGGATTATACAATGAGCAGTTCTTC | CASSYVGGLYNEQFF | . | TRBJ2-1 | TRBV6-5 | .